A single sample gave rise to the 5 T cell receptor beta chains below, sequenced in a study of blood T cell repertoires in COVID-19 (dated by TCRdb to 2020 to 2022). Library preparation used the immunoSEQ multiplex PCR assay. Sourced from immuneACCESS, this table was stored by TCRdb with only in-frame sequences that have V and J called. A share of the clones is absent; for the studies checked, an unresolved V gene accounts for under half, and the remainder has no known explanation. The sample table records around 83,000 clones; roughly 88% of these occur just once. About 30% of the sample comes from the top ten. Source material: peripheral blood. Source of these receptors: a man in his fifties or sixties with active or convalescent COVID-19.

The rearrangement uses TRBV6-5 and TRBJ1-5, with 7 bases identical to TRBD1. Germline V gives CDR1 MNHEY, CDR2 SVGAGI. Losses at the gene ends were 6 bases for V and 4 bases for J; bases not matched to a gene: 9. The CDR3 has 15 residues. The CDR3 DNA sequence: TGTGCCAGCAGCGCGGACAGGAAGAAAAATCAGCCCCAGCATTTT. Translating it yields CASSADRKKNQPQHF.

This clone was counted a single time. The V and J genes are TRBV14 and TRBJ2-5; 8 bases agree with TRBD1. The CDR3 is 15 amino acids. Germline CDR1 reads SGHDN; CDR2 reads FVKESK. Trimming took 0 bases from V and 2 from J; bases not matched to a gene: 2. The DNA of the CDR3 is TGTGCCAGCAGCCAAGATTGGACAGGGCAAGAGACCCAGTACTTC. It yields the protein CASSQDWTGQETQYF.

The genes are TRBV6-5 and TRBJ1-2; weak D call: TRBD1 (5 bases). The CDR3 runs to 14 residues. Germline V gene data show CDR1 as MNHEY and CDR2 as SVGAGI. The V gene lost 7 bases and the J gene lost 3 bases, with 15 bases spanning the gap. This CDR3 is CASKESGTDYGYTF. CDR3 DNA: TGTGCCAGCAAAGAAAGCGGGACGGACTATGGCTACACCTTC.

The chain uses TRBV10-3 and TRBJ2-6, with TRBD2 as a possible D gene (6 bases). Per the germline V gene, CDR1 is ENHRY and CDR2 is SYGVKD. The CDR3 extends over 15 amino acids. Trimming left V 11 bases short and J 0 bases short, with 14 bases between. This CDR3 is CASTGVLSGANVLTF. The CDR3 bases are TGTGCCTCAACGGGGGTACTCTCTGGGGCCAACGTCCTGACTTTC.

The V call is TRBV6-2 or TRBV6-3, the J call TRBJ1-2; 10 bases are shared with TRBD1. Losses at the gene ends were 5 bases for V and 3 bases for J; bases not matched to a gene: 6. The CDR3 runs 15 residues. In germline, CDR1 is MNHEY, CDR2 SVGEGT. The CDR3, as DNA: TGTGCCAGCAGTACCCGGACAGGGGGTTACTATGGCTACACCTTC. This sequence encodes CASSTRTGGYYGYTF.